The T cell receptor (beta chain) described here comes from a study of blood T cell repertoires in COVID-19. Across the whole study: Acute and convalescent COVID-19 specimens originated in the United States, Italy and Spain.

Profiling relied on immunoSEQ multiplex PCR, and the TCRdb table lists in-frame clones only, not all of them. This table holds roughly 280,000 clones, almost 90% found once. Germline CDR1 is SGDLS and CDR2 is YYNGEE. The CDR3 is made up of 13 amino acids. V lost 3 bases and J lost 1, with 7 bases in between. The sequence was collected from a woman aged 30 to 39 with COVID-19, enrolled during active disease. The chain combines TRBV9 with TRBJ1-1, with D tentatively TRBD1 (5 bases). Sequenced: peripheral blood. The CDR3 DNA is TGTGCCAGCAGCGCGGACAAGAACACTGAAGCTTTCTTT. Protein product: CASSADKNTEAFF.